These 14 T cell receptor beta chains originate from one sample sequenced in a study of blood T cell repertoires in COVID-19. Method: immunoSEQ multiplex PCR; TCRdb's copy keeps in-frame clones and lacks some. Among 40,000 to 60,000 clones listed, just over 85% were seen once. The sequenced sample consisted of peripheral blood. Source of these receptors: a man older than 75 with active COVID-19.

The chain has TRBV11-2 and TRBJ2-7, with D maybe TRBD2 (7 bases). CDR1 and CDR2 from the germline V gene are SGHAT and FQNNGV. This CDR3 is 13 amino acids long. V was cut by 6 bases and J by 6 bases, with 15 bases left in between. CDR3 DNA sequence: TGTGCCAGCAGTAGGGGGGGTTATCCCGAGCAGTACTTC. As protein: CASSRGGYPEQYF.

The CDR3 region has the DNA TGCAGTGCTAAACGGGGGGATGAGCAGTTCTTC. Protein product: CSAKRGDEQFF. This chain joins TRBV20-1 and TRBJ2-1, with 7 positions matching TRBD2. Per the germline V gene, CDR1 is DFQATT and CDR2 is SNEGSKA (reference sequence). CDR3 length equals 11 residues. Trimming took 4 bases from V and 8 from J; bases not matched to a gene: 2.

This clone has just a few counts. The chain employs TRBV19 and TRBJ2-1, with a possible D match to TRBD2 (5 bases). The germline V gene has CDR1 LNHDA and CDR2 SQIVND (reference sequence). This CDR3 comprises 14 residues. V was trimmed by 8 bases and J by 0 bases, leaving 11 bases between them. This CDR3 reads CASSTRISYNEQFF. The CDR3, as DNA: TGTGCCAGTTCAACTAGAATCTCCTACAATGAGCAGTTCTTC.

The V call is TRBV5-1, the J call TRBJ2-3, with 7 positions matching TRBD2. This CDR3 region has 16 residues. The ends lost 0 bases at V and 6 bases at J; junction bases unmatched: 10. Looked up from germline, CDR1 is SGHRS and CDR2 is YFSETQ. In DNA, the CDR3 is TGCGCCAGCAGCTTGGCCGCGGCTAGCGGCCCTGATACGCAGTATTTT. It codes for CASSLAAASGPDTQYF.

In DNA, the CDR3 is TGTGCCAGTAGTTCAGTCGGGAGTTTGGGGGACAATGAGCAGTTCTTC. Amino acids: CASSSVGSLGDNEQFF. The chain has TRBV19 and TRBJ2-1; tentative D call: TRBD2 (6 bases). The CDR3 sequence is 16 residues long. Looked up from germline, CDR1 is LNHDA and CDR2 is SQIVND (reference sequence). The V end lost 5 bases, the J end lost 5 bases, and 19 bases lay between the germline ends.

The chain couples TRBV4-3 to TRBJ2-3; 12 bases fit TRBD2. The CDR3 has 18 residues. V shed 0 bases, J shed 3 bases, and the junction held 7 bases outside the gene matches. CDR1 LGHNA and CDR2 YSLEER come from the germline V gene. DNA of the CDR3: TGCGCCAGCAGCCAAGATAAAGGACTAGCGGGAAATACAGATACGCAGTATTTT. Translated, it gives CASSQDKGLAGNTDTQYF.

This clone was seen a handful of times. The DNA of the CDR3 is TGTGCCACCAGCTCCCATGGCCAGGTTCCATCCTACGAGCAGTACTTC. It yields the protein CATSSHGQVPSYEQYF. This chain connects TRBV15 to TRBJ2-7; D not certain. Germline V CDR1 and CDR2: LNHNV, YYDKDF (reference sequence). CDR3 size: 16 residues. With 5 bases removed from V and 1 base from J, the gap between germline ends came to 18 bases.

The DNA for the CDR3 is TGTGCCTGGAGTGTTGATTCGTATAAGGGGGGGATCCCCTACGAGCAGTACTTC. Its translation: CAWSVDSYKGGIPYEQYF. This chain connects TRBV30 to TRBJ2-7, with D tentatively TRBD2 (7 bases). There are 18 residues in the CDR3. V lost 0 bases and J lost 2, with 23 bases in between. Germline lookup yields CDR1 GTSNPN and CDR2 SVGIG (reference sequence).

J is TRBJ2-7 and V is TRBV7-2, with 7 bases matching TRBD1. CDR3 size: 13 residues. Germline V gene data show CDR1 as SGHTA and CDR2 as FQGNSA. Trimming at V came to 6 bases and at J to 6 bases, leaving 8 bases not matched to a gene. DNA for the CDR3: TGTGCCAGCAGAGTAGACAGGGTGGGCGAGCAGTACTTC. Its protein product is CASRVDRVGEQYF.

This clone rates as medium-sized. The chain uses TRBV10-1 and TRBJ2-5; weak D call: TRBD2 (6 bases). The V gene lost 0 bases and the J gene lost 1 base, with 9 bases spanning the gap. The CDR3 totals 15 residues. Germline CDR1 and CDR2: WNHNN and SYGVQD (reference sequence). The chain's CDR3 is CASSESGEAQETQYF. The DNA of the CDR3 is TGCGCCAGCAGTGAGTCGGGGGAGGCCCAAGAGACCCAGTACTTC.

This clone was detected once. CDR3 sequence reads: CASSLSGDFSTDTQYF. In nucleotides, the CDR3 is TGTGCCAGCAGTTTAAGCGGGGACTTTAGCACAGATACGCAGTATTTT. V gene TRBV28 combines with J gene TRBJ2-3; TRBD2 matches at 7 bases. J gave up 0 bases and V 2 bases, and 5 bases lay outside the gene matches. Germline lookup yields CDR1 MDHEN and CDR2 SYDVKM. The CDR3 consists of 16 residues.

J is TRBJ2-7 and V is TRBV18; D is undetermined. The V and J ends lost 3 bases and 2 bases respectively, with 11 bases between them. Germline loops: CDR1 KGHSH, CDR2 LQKENI. The CDR3 sequence is 14 residues long. The CDR3 loop is CASSPGRPTYEQYF. The DNA for the CDR3 is TGTGCCAGCTCACCGGGCAGGCCTACCTACGAGCAGTACTTC.

V usage is TRBV11-3 and J usage is TRBJ2-1; D possibly corresponds to TRBD2 (6 bases). The CDR3 spans 14 residues. V lost 2 bases to trimming and J lost 7 bases, with 12 bases between them. Germline V gives CDR1 SGHNT, CDR2 YENEEA. The CDR3 sequence: CASSLQGGGNEQFF. The CDR3 DNA reads TGTGCCAGCAGCTTACAGGGAGGTGGAAATGAGCAGTTCTTC.

Details on this clone: At one end the junction does not follow the germline gene, possibly because of a read error. The genes are TRBV6-5 and TRBJ1-2, with TRBD1 matching 8 bases. Germline V CDR1 and CDR2: MNHEY, SVGAGI. The CDR3 is 14 amino acids. CDR3 region: CASRYSTGAYGYTF. The CDR3 coding sequence is TGTGCCAGCAGGTACTCGACAGGGGCGTATGGCTACACCTTC.